The TCR beta chain described here comes from a study of vaccination and CD4 T cells after COVID-19. The overall study: Sampling post-COVID took place a median about 95 days after diagnosis (range 35 to 161). The post-vaccine samples came a median roughly 72 days after dose two (range 14 to 241).

Findings of the study overall: Recorded median SARS-CoV-2-reactive clonotype numbers increased from about 20 to 38 without reaching significance.

The CDR3 has 21 amino acids. J was trimmed by 2 bases and V by 0 bases; bases with no gene match: 13. Germline CDR1 DFQATT, CDR2 SNEGSKA (reference sequence). MiXCR, run by TCRdb on the PCR reads, gives a single entry per CDR3 protein. This table holds about 21,000 distinct CDR3 sequences, about 50% found once. As regards this clonotype: Its antigen is not known.

The sequencing here drew on CD4+ T cells from blood, taken before SARS-CoV-2 vaccination. This chain joins TRBV20-1 and TRBJ2-1; 16 bases agree with TRBD2. The sequence was obtained from a human donor who had recovered from COVID-19. The CDR3, as DNA: TGCAGTGCTAGAGATCGCTTGGGGACTAGCGGGAGGGGAGGAACCTACAATGAGCAGTTCTTC. This encodes CSARDRLGTSGRGGTYNEQFF.